This TCR beta chain was recovered during a study of T cells in localized non-small cell lung cancer. Study-level findings and limits: Adjacent lung had a median about 55 of the 100 largest tumor clones. Maximal T cell clonality occurred in uninvolved adjacent lung, with tumor ranking below it. With higher T cell density in blood came longer overall survival.

As regards this clone: Its antigen remains unknown.

Generated by immunoSEQ multiplex PCR, the TCRdb table keeps only in-frame clones and is missing some. The repertoire includes several thousand clones, about 90% of them detected once, and more than 6.5% sits in the top ten. Sample: peripheral blood, taken before any cancer treatment. This TCR was sampled from a woman aged 40 to 75 with stage I squamous cell lung carcinoma.

CDR3 sequence: CASSLDSNYGYTF. CDR3 in DNA: TGTGCCAGCAGCTTAGACAGTAACTATGGCTACACCTTC. The chain joins TRBV7-2 to TRBJ1-2; D uncertain. CDR1 SGHTA and CDR2 FQGNSA come from the germline V gene. The V end was cut by 1 base, the J end by 1 base, with 4 bases between. The CDR3 has 13 residues.